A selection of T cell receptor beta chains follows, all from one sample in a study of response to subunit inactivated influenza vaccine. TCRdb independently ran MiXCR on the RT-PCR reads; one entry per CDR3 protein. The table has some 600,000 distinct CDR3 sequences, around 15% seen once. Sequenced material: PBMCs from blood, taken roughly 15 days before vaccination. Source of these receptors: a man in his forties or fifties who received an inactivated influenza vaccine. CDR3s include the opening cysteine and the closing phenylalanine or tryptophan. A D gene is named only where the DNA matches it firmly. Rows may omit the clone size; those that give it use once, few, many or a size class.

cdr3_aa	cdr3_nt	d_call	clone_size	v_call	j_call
CSASRQGLATEAFF	TGCAGTGCTAGCCGACAGGGGTTGGCCACTGAAGCTTTCTTT	TRBD1	.	TRBV20-1	TRBJ1-1
CASSGYRGLGDTEAFF	TGTGCCAGCAGCGGTTACAGGGGGCTCGGTGACACTGAAGCTTTCTTT	TRBD1	.	TRBV11-2	TRBJ1-1
CASRSAGQMNTEAFF	TGTGCCAGCAGATCTGCGGGACAGATGAACACTGAAGCTTTCTTT	TRBD1	many	TRBV28	TRBJ1-1
CASSHDRGATQYF	TGCGCCAGCAGCCACGACAGGGGAGCTACGCAGTATTTT	TRBD1	.	TRBV5-1	TRBJ2-3
CSALKREGQETQYF	TGCAGTGCACTGAAGCGGGAGGGCCAAGAGACCCAGTACTTC	TRBD2	.	TRBV20-1	TRBJ2-5
CASSLIASTDTQYF	TGTGCCAGCAGTTTAATAGCTAGCACAGATACGCAGTATTTT	.	many	TRBV28	TRBJ2-3
CASSQDTAFRNTGELFF	TGTGCCAGCAGCCAAGATACGGCCTTCCGAAACACCGGGGAGCTGTTTTTT	.	few	TRBV3-1	TRBJ2-2
CASTPSAGTQETQYF	TGTGCCAGCACCCCCTCCGCGGGTACACAAGAGACCCAGTACTTC	.	.	TRBV2	TRBJ2-5
CSVEDRGKGNTGELFF	TGCAGCGTGGAAGACAGGGGGAAAGGAAACACCGGGGAGCTGTTTTTT	TRBD1	many	TRBV29-1	TRBJ2-2
CASSRLLIGELFF	TGTGCCAGCAGTCGCCTCCTAATCGGGGAGCTGTTTTTT	.	few	TRBV12-3/TRBV12-4	TRBJ2-2
CASSPNARNTEAFF	TGTGCCAGCAGCCCTAATGCCCGGAACACTGAAGCTTTCTTT	.	few	TRBV4-2	TRBJ1-1
CASSPATGSTDTQYF	TGTGCCAGCAGCCCGGCGACAGGCAGCACAGATACGCAGTATTTT	.	.	TRBV11-2	TRBJ2-3
CASSFKRAANTGELFF	TGCGCCAGCAGCTTCAAGCGGGCGGCGAACACCGGGGAGCTGTTTTTT	.	.	TRBV5-1	TRBJ2-2
CASKTGTSYEQYF	TGTGCCAGCAAAACCGGGACATCCTACGAGCAGTACTTC	.	.	TRBV28	TRBJ2-7
CASTPSGTSGADTQYF	TGTGCCAGCACCCCTTCCGGGACTAGCGGTGCAGATACGCAGTATTTT	TRBD2	many	TRBV12-3/TRBV12-4	TRBJ2-3
CASSLIGLAGATYEQYF	TGTGCCAGCAGCTTAATAGGACTAGCGGGTGCGACCTACGAGCAGTACTTC	TRBD2	.	TRBV7-9	TRBJ2-7
CASTLLAGAYNEQFF	TGTGCCAGCACCTTACTAGCGGGAGCCTACAATGAGCAGTTCTTC	TRBD2	few	TRBV12-3/TRBV12-4	TRBJ2-1
CASLTQRGASSNEQFF	TGTGCCAGCCTCACGCAGAGGGGGGCCTCGAGTAATGAGCAGTTCTTC	.	.	TRBV2	TRBJ2-1
CASSLGSGTRRGAYEQYF	TGTGCCAGCAGCTTGGGCTCCGGGACTCGGAGGGGGGCCTACGAGCAGTACTTC	.	.	TRBV11-1	TRBJ2-7
CASSLWGGQGNSPLHF	TGTGCCAGCAGTTTATGGGGGGGACAGGGTAACTCACCCCTCCACTTT	TRBD1	few	TRBV27	TRBJ1-6
CASSYNSAHSPLHF	TGTGCCAGCAGTTACAACAGCGCTCATTCACCCCTCCACTTT	.	few	TRBV6-2/TRBV6-3	TRBJ1-6
CASSLRQMNTEAFF	TGTGCCAGCTCACTTAGACAGATGAACACTGAAGCTTTCTTT	.	.	TRBV18	TRBJ1-1
CSASHPGLARGEQFF	TGCAGTGCTAGCCACCCGGGACTAGCGAGGGGTGAGCAGTTCTTC	TRBD2	.	TRBV20-1	TRBJ2-1
CAISESRLPRGLTDTQYF	TGTGCCATCAGTGAGTCTCGACTCCCACGGGGACTCACAGATACGCAGTATTTT	.	few	TRBV10-3	TRBJ2-3
CASSFVDSPIYGYTF	TGTGCCAGCAGCTTCGTGGACAGTCCCATTTATGGCTACACCTTC	.	few	TRBV5-6	TRBJ1-2
CASQAGGNEQFF	TGCGCCAGCCAAGCGGGAGGGAATGAGCAGTTCTTC	TRBD2	few	TRBV5-1	TRBJ2-1
CASSYSIGGIEYNEQFF	TGTGCCAGCAGTTACTCTATCGGCGGGATTGAGTACAATGAGCAGTTCTTC	.	.	TRBV6-2/TRBV6-3	TRBJ2-1
CAISEPPPTSGVKETQYF	TGTGCCATCAGTGAGCCTCCCCCGACTAGCGGGGTGAAAGAGACCCAGTACTTC	TRBD2	few	TRBV10-3	TRBJ2-5
CASSLGTGDNEQFF	TGTGCCAGCAGTCTGGGGACAGGGGACAATGAGCAGTTCTTC	TRBD1	few	TRBV12-3/TRBV12-4	TRBJ2-1
CSAETSRVYNEQFF	TGCAGCGCTGAAACTAGCAGGGTATACAATGAGCAGTTCTTC	.	many	TRBV29-1	TRBJ2-1
CASSLRQGDSTDTQYF	TGTGCCAGCAGCCTACGACAGGGGGACAGCACAGATACGCAGTATTTT	TRBD1	few	TRBV11-2	TRBJ2-3
CASSSGTGGDLKQYF	TGCGCCAGCAGCTCCGGGACAGGGGGCGATTTGAAGCAGTACTTC	TRBD1	.	TRBV5-1	TRBJ2-7
CASSETRADTQYF	TGTGCCAGCAGTGAAACCAGGGCAGATACGCAGTATTTT	.	few	TRBV6-1	TRBJ2-3